This TCR beta chain was sequenced during a study of blood T cell repertoires in COVID-19. Study context: Nucleic acid was either cDNA or gDNA, and it came from T cells, B-cell-depleted T cells, or PBMCs.

Enrolled during active infection, Seattle patients were then followed longitudinally. This clone was counted a few times. Study processing details: Nucleated cell counts were estimated from reference gene primer amplification. Profiling relied on immunoSEQ multiplex PCR, and the TCRdb table lists in-frame clones only, not all of them. V and J calls and clone size follow that table, whereas D and trimming were derived from the DNA. The sample records 150,000 to 160,000 clones, roughly 84% being singletons. CDR1 and CDR2 (germline): LNHDA, SQIVND (reference sequence). Trimming removed 9 bases at V and 5 bases at J, with 5 bases between. The length of the CDR3 is 10 residues.

The clonotype was recovered from a woman aged 60 to 75 with COVID-19, enrolled during active disease. This sequence joins TRBV19 and TRBJ2-1; D might be TRBD1 (5 bases). Sequencing used peripheral blood. CDR3: CASRDNEQFF. The DNA of the CDR3 is TGTGCCAGCAGGGACAATGAGCAGTTCTTC.